Presented here are 10 T cell receptor beta chains from one specimen sequenced in a study of blood T cell repertoires in COVID-19. Clones were sequenced by immunoSEQ multiplex PCR, and TCRdb holds only the in-frame ones, with some missing. The sample records 85,000 to 130,000 clones, 91% being singletons. The sequenced sample consisted of peripheral blood. Source of these receptors: a human donor in a cohort sampled during active COVID-19.

The V and J genes are TRBV5-8 and TRBJ2-5, with D tentatively TRBD1 (6 bases). The CDR3 has 14 residues. V lost 0 bases and J 3 bases, leaving 9 bases between the germline ends. Germline CDR1 SGHTS, CDR2 YDEGEE. The CDR3 coding sequence is TGTGCCAGCAGCTTGGCCAGGGGAAAAGAGACCCAGTACTTC. This codes for CASSLARGKETQYF.

The V call is TRBV24-1, the J call TRBJ1-5; 11 bases agree with TRBD1. From germline, CDR1 is KGHDR and CDR2 SFDVKD. There are 16 residues in the CDR3. With 3 bases clipped from V and 3 bases from J, the junction kept 3 bases outside the gene matches. The chain's CDR3 is CATSDRDRGANQPQHF. The DNA of the CDR3 is TGTGCCACCAGTGATAGGGACAGGGGGGCCAATCAGCCCCAGCATTTT.

The chain combines TRBV6-1 with TRBJ2-7, with D maybe TRBD2 (5 bases). The length of the CDR3 is 16 residues. The germline V gene has CDR1 MNHNS and CDR2 SASEGT. V gave up 2 bases and J gave up 0 bases, with 14 bases separating them. CDR3 DNA: TGTGCCAGCAGTGAATGGGGAGAGGACCCCTCCTACGAGCAGTACTTC. Translating gives CASSEWGEDPSYEQYF.

This chain uses TRBV3-1 (or the pseudogene TRBV3-2) with TRBJ1-2; D is possibly TRBD1 (5 bases). The CDR3 is 13 amino acids. The germline V gene encodes CDR1 LGHDT and CDR2 YNNKEL (reference sequence). The V gene lost 1 base and the J gene lost 5 bases, with 8 bases spanning the gap. CDR3 DNA: TGTGCCAGCAGCCAAGGTCCAGGGTATGGCTACACCTTC. It codes for CASSQGPGYGYTF.

The CDR3 loop reads CATSRDSGSYGYTF. The CDR3, as DNA: TGTGCCACCAGCAGAGATTCAGGGTCCTATGGCTACACCTTC. The chain combines TRBV15 with TRBJ1-2, with a possible D match to TRBD1 (5 bases). V was pared by 0 bases and J by 4 bases, with 9 bases between. Germline CDR1 is LNHNV and CDR2 is YYDKDF (reference sequence). The CDR3 sequence is 14 residues long.

In the case of this clone: The sample carries other DNA sequences with the same CDR3. This rearrangement joins TRBV18 to TRBJ2-5, with 8 bases aligning to TRBD1. The length of the CDR3 is 13 residues. After removal of 5 bases from V and 4 bases from J, the junction contained 3 bases not matched to a gene. Per the germline V gene, CDR1 is KGHSH and CDR2 is LQKENI. CDR3 amino acids: CASSGQGGETQYF. The CDR3 nucleotides read TGTGCCAGCTCAGGACAGGGAGGAGAGACCCAGTACTTC.

The V and J genes are TRBV30 and TRBJ2-1, with D unresolved. This CDR3 has 13 amino acids. Germline V lookup: CDR1 GTSNPN, CDR2 SVGIG (reference sequence). V was clipped by 5 bases and J by 0 bases, with 8 bases between them. The DNA of the CDR3 is TGTGCCTGGGGCGGTAGCTCCTACAATGAGCAGTTCTTC. This sequence encodes CAWGGSSYNEQFF.

This chain joins TRBV2 and TRBJ2-7; 8 nucleotides align to TRBD2. Germline CDR1 is SNHLY and CDR2 is FYNNEI. With 4 bases clipped from V and 3 bases from J, the junction kept 5 bases outside the gene matches. The CDR3 has 14 residues. CDR3 in amino acids: CASSGRGGLYEQYF. CDR3 nucleotides: TGTGCCAGCAGTGGCCGGGGGGGCCTCTACGAGCAGTACTTC.

The chain is built from TRBV14 and TRBJ2-3, with a tentative D call TRBD2 (6 bases). Germline V CDR1 and CDR2: SGHDN, FVKESK. Between the trimmed V and J ends, which lost 1 base and 5 bases, there was a span of 16 bases. The CDR3 length is 16 residues. CDR3 bases: TGTGCCAGCAGCCAAGGATTGGCGGGGCGGAGAGATACGCAGTATTTT. It specifies CASSQGLAGRRDTQYF.

Only one count was recorded for this clone. The chain joins TRBV9 to TRBJ2-1, with TRBD2 as a possible D gene (6 bases). Trimming removed 0 bases from V and 12 bases from J, with 22 bases in between. This CDR3 contains 16 residues. Germline CDR1 is SGDLS and CDR2 is YYNGEE. The CDR3 region is CASSVANAGPLLGQFF. The CDR3 bases are TGTGCCAGCAGCGTAGCTAATGCGGGACCGCTACTGGGGCAGTTCTTC.